Below are 28 T cell receptor beta chains sequenced from a single sample in a study of T-cell reconstitution after alpha-beta-depleted transplantation in children. It was with unique molecular identifiers that the TCRbeta library was prepared. Each CDR3 protein gets one entry after TCRdb re-called the PCR reads with MiXCR. The sample includes around 380,000 distinct CDR3 sequences, about 11% seen only once; the top ten take about 5%. Sequences were derived from PBMCs from the stem cell graft donor, sampled from the stem cell graft. These receptors were obtained from a human donor who donated a stem cell graft to a child with acute myeloid leukemia.

At least ten counts were recorded for this clonotype. The chain has TRBV5-1 and TRBJ1-1; no firm D call. Germline loops: CDR1 SGHRS, CDR2 YFSETQ. V lost 0 bases and J lost 7, with 10 bases in between. There are 13 residues in the CDR3. This CDR3 is CASSLVRGVEAFF. CDR3 DNA sequence: TGCGCCAGCAGCTTGGTCCGCGGGGTTGAAGCTTTCTTT.

The chain is built from TRBV5-5 and TRBJ2-1; TRBD2 matches 11 bases. The CDR3 loop spans 17 amino acids. From germline, CDR1 is SGHKS and CDR2 YYEKEE (reference sequence). The V segment lost 3 bases and the J segment 2 bases; nucleotides outside the gene matches: 7. The CDR3: CASSSPLAGVAYNEQFF. The CDR3 DNA follows: TGTGCCAGCAGCTCACCACTAGCGGGAGTGGCCTACAATGAGCAGTTCTTC. Full variable domain (remainder filled in from reference TRBV5-5 and TRBJ2-1): DAGVTQSPTHLIKTRGQQVTLRCSPISGHKSVSWYQQVLGQGPQFIFQYYEKEERGRGNFPDRFSARQFPNYSSELNVNALLLGDSALYLCASSSPLAGVAYNEQFFGPGTRLTVL.

The J gene is TRBJ1-4, the V gene TRBV29-1; D gene unclear. Germline lookup yields CDR1 SQVTM and CDR2 ANQGSEA. Trimming removed 4 bases at V and 1 base at J, with 7 bases between. The CDR3 runs to 13 residues. The CDR3 protein is CSVVSGTNEKLFF. CDR3 DNA sequence: TGCAGCGTTGTAAGTGGAACTAATGAAAAACTGTTTTTT.

This clonotype appeared a few times. The chain links TRBV3-1 to TRBJ2-7; 9 bases match TRBD2. J was trimmed by 1 base and V by 4 bases; bases with no gene match: 5. Germline assignment: CDR1 LGHDT and CDR2 YNNKEL (reference sequence). There are 15 residues in the CDR3. In nucleotides, the CDR3 is TGTGCCAGCAGCCGCGGGGGGGACGCGTCCTACGAGCAGTACGTC. This translates into CASSRGGDASYEQYV.

This clonotype was recorded at least ten times. The V call is TRBV12-3 or TRBV12-4, the J call TRBJ1-4; D might be TRBD1 (5 bases). The CDR3 covers 13 residues. V was clipped by 3 bases and J by 7 bases, with 9 bases between them. The CDR3 coding sequence is TGTGCCAGCAGTTTTGGAAGGGGTGAAAAACTGTTTTTT. It codes for CASSFGRGEKLFF.

The rearrangement joins TRBV20-1 to TRBJ2-5; TRBD2 matches 11 bases. The V gene end was trimmed by 4 bases and the J gene end by 1 base; junction bases not matched to a gene: 5. Germline V gene data show CDR1 as DFQATT and CDR2 as SNEGSKA (reference sequence). This CDR3 comprises 15 residues. The CDR3 spells CSANRLAGSQETQYF. CDR3 DNA sequence: TGCAGTGCTAACAGACTAGCGGGGAGCCAAGAGACCCAGTACTTC.

This clonotype was counted only a few times. The chain links TRBV9 to TRBJ1-6, with 9 bases that match TRBD1. This CDR3 has 17 residues. The V gene's germline CDR1 is SGDLS and CDR2 YYNGEE. With 0 bases clipped from V and 5 bases from J, the junction kept 6 bases outside the gene matches. The CDR3 protein is CASSVARDRVNNSPLHF. As DNA, the CDR3 is TGTGCCAGCAGCGTAGCAAGGGACAGGGTGAATAATTCACCCCTCCACTTT.

This clonotype was counted ten times or more. The rearrangement links TRBV30 to TRBJ1-4; possibly TRBD1 for D (5 bases). Germline CDR1 reads GTSNPN; CDR2 reads SVGIG (reference sequence). The germline V and J ends were trimmed by 5 bases and 7 bases, with 14 bases remaining between them. The CDR3 covers 13 residues. The CDR3 loop reads CAWDFGGGEKLFF. Here the CDR3 DNA reads TGTGCCTGGGACTTCGGTGGGGGTGAAAAACTGTTTTTT.

CDR3 bases: TGTGCCAGCAGCCCACACTCCGGCAGGGAGGGCCATGGCTACACCTTC. It encodes CASSPHSGREGHGYTF. This rearrangement joins TRBV3-1 to TRBJ1-2; D may be TRBD1 (5 bases). The CDR3 has 16 amino acids. V was trimmed by 4 bases and J by 6 bases, leaving 21 bases between them. The germline CDR1 and CDR2 sequences are LGHDT and YNNKEL (reference sequence).

V and J are TRBV20-1 and TRBJ2-3; D is ambiguous. V was clipped by 4 bases and J by 3 bases, with 17 bases between them. Germline V gene sequence: CDR1 DFQATT, CDR2 SNEGSKA (reference sequence). This CDR3 has 15 amino acids. The CDR3 DNA is TGCAGTGCTAACCCGGTGGGCGGAGAAACAGATACGCAGTATTTT. Its translation is CSANPVGGETDTQYF.

This clonotype was seen a few times. The chain employs TRBV10-3 and TRBJ1-6; D is ambiguous. The CDR3 is made up of 13 amino acids. Germline CDR1 ENHRY, CDR2 SYGVKD. The ends were cut back, 3 bases at V and 7 bases at J, with 7 bases in the middle. The CDR3 bases are TGTGCCATCAGTGACAGAATCAATTCACCCCTCCACTTT. Translating gives CAISDRINSPLHF.

This clonotype was picked up a small number of times. The CDR3 region has the DNA TGTGCCAGCAAGTGGGGGACTTCCATAGGGAGACCCCTGAACACTGAAGCTTTCTTT. It encodes CASKWGTSIGRPLNTEAFF. The gene calls are TRBV13 and TRBJ1-1; TRBD1 might be the D (5 bases). V lost 7 bases to trimming and J lost 0 bases, with 27 bases between them. Per germline, CDR1 PRHDT and CDR2 FYEKMQ (reference sequence). This CDR3 spans 19 amino acids.

This rearrangement joins TRBV20-1 to TRBJ2-3; 7 positions agree with TRBD2. This CDR3 contains 14 residues. Germline loops: CDR1 DFQATT, CDR2 SNEGSKA (reference sequence). Trimming cost V 2 bases and J 6 bases; bases outside gene matches: 8. CDR3 DNA: TGCAGTGCTAGAAGGGCGGGAGTGATGGATACGCAGTATTTT. It translates to CSARRAGVMDTQYF.

Points on this clonotype: The junction does not match germline at one end; this may be a read error. This chain joins TRBV7-2 and TRBJ2-7, with D possibly TRBD1 on 6 matching bases. This CDR3 is 14 amino acids long. Germline CDR1 and CDR2: SGHTA and FQGNSA. DNA of the CDR3: TGTTCCAGCAGCTTAAAGGGACAAATTTACGAGCAGTACTTC. Amino acid sequence: CSSSLKGQIYEQYF. Looking up the rest from reference TRBV7-2 and TRBJ2-7 gives the full variable domain: GAGVSQSPSNKVTEKGKDVELRCDPISGHTALYWYRQSLGQGLEFLIYFQGNSAPDKSGLPSDRFSAERTGGSVSTLTIQRTQQEDSAVYLCSSSLKGQIYEQYFGPGTRLTVT.

This clonotype has only a few counts. A junction end diverges from the germline sequence, so it may reflect a read error. The rearrangement joins TRBV5-5 to TRBJ1-2; D uncertain. This CDR3 is built from 14 residues. Germline V CDR1 and CDR2: SGHKS, YYEKEE (reference sequence). In nucleotides, the CDR3 is TGTGCCAGCGGCTTGGTGGACGGCGGGAGTGGCTACACCTTC. It specifies CASGLVDGGSGYTF.

Only a few counts were recorded for this clonotype. The chain is built from TRBV29-1 and TRBJ1-1, with a possible D match to TRBD1 (5 bases). The CDR3 has 13 amino acids. V gave up 1 base and J gave up 1 base, with 7 bases separating them. Germline V CDR1 and CDR2: SQVTM, ANQGSEA. Here the CDR3 DNA reads TGCAGCGTTGAAGCGGGGCCGAACACTGAAGCTTTCTTT. It translates to CSVEAGPNTEAFF.

The chain uses TRBV29-1 and TRBJ2-5; no clear D gene. Trimming left V 1 base short and J 1 base short, with 7 bases between. Germline V gene lookup returns CDR1 SQVTM and CDR2 ANQGSEA. The CDR3 is 13 amino acids. The CDR3 DNA reads TGCAGCGTTGAAGGCCACAGCCAAGAGACCCAGTACTTC. It codes for CSVEGHSQETQYF.

There are a few counts of this clonotype. This chain joins TRBV5-1 and TRBJ2-2; no definite D call. Trimming took 0 bases from V and 0 from J, leaving 9 bases between them. Germline V gives CDR1 SGHRS, CDR2 YFSETQ. The CDR3 is 16 residues long. DNA of the CDR3: TGCGCCAGCAGCTTGGTTACAGCCACGAACACCGGGGAGCTGTTTTTT. Its protein product is CASSLVTATNTGELFF. Full variable domain (remainder filled in from reference TRBV5-1 and TRBJ2-2): KAGVTQTPRYLIKTRGQQVTLSCSPISGHRSVSWYQQTPGQGLQFLFEYFSETQRNKGNFPGRFSGRQFSNSRSEMNVSTLELGDSALYLCASSLVTATNTGELFFGEGSRLTVL.

This clonotype was observed a handful of times. The chain combines TRBV20-1 with TRBJ2-1; a possible D gene is TRBD2 (6 bases). Germline CDR1 DFQATT, CDR2 SNEGSKA (reference sequence). The CDR3 extends over 15 amino acids. Deletions cut 0 bases from V and 2 bases from J, with 11 bases between. CDR3 protein: CSAREDGSPYNEQFF. The CDR3 DNA reads TGCAGTGCTAGAGAAGACGGGAGCCCCTACAATGAGCAGTTCTTC.

This clonotype occurred many times. V gene TRBV29-1 combines with J gene TRBJ2-2; a possible D gene is TRBD2 (6 bases). V lost 7 bases and J lost 1, with 16 bases in between. The CDR3 contains 15 residues. Germline CDR1 SQVTM, CDR2 ANQGSEA. The CDR3: CSANVAGLNTGELFF. In nucleotides, the CDR3 is TGCAGCGCCAACGTTGCGGGACTGAACACCGGGGAGCTGTTTTTT.

This clonotype has ten or more counts. The J gene is TRBJ2-6, the V gene TRBV28; no definite D call. V gave up 4 bases and J gave up 4 bases, with 8 bases separating them. The V gene's germline CDR1 is MDHEN and CDR2 SYDVKM. This CDR3 spans 14 amino acids. The CDR3 region has the DNA TGTGCCAGCAGTTATAGGAGCGGGGCCAACGTCCTGACTTTC. Protein: CASSYRSGANVLTF.

The chain joins TRBV30 to TRBJ2-3; 9 nucleotides match TRBD1. Germline CDR1 is GTSNPN and CDR2 is SVGIG (reference sequence). The CDR3 contains 13 residues. V lost 3 bases, J lost 6 bases, and 4 bases stayed unmatched. The CDR3, as DNA: TGTGCCTGGAGAGACAGGGGGACGGATACGCAGTATTTT. It codes for CAWRDRGTDTQYF.

The V call is TRBV25-1, the J call TRBJ2-5; 8 bases are shared with TRBD2. The CDR3 loop spans 17 amino acids. The V gene's germline CDR1 is MGHDK and CDR2 SYGVNS. Trimming removed 2 bases from V and 1 base from J; junction bases left unmatched: 9. Here the CDR3 reads CASSEARFAGGQETQYF. DNA of the CDR3: TGTGCCAGCAGTGAAGCCCGTTTCGCGGGGGGCCAAGAGACCCAGTACTTC.

The sample holds a few counts of this clonotype. The chain employs TRBV5-6 and TRBJ2-3, with D perhaps matching TRBD1 (6 bases). CDR3 length: 15 amino acids. Germline V gene lookup returns CDR1 SGHDT and CDR2 YYEEEE. Trimming took off 1 base at V and 2 bases at J, with 11 bases between the two ends. The CDR3 sequence: CASSLTGSPTDTQYF. CDR3 sequence (DNA): TGTGCCAGCAGCTTGACAGGGTCACCCACAGATACGCAGTATTTT.

The chain combines TRBV5-1 with TRBJ2-1; 11 bases line up with TRBD1. Germline lookup yields CDR1 SGHRS and CDR2 YFSETQ. This CDR3 has 13 amino acids. The V gene end was trimmed by 3 bases and the J gene end by 8 bases; junction bases not matched to a gene: 1. In nucleotides, the CDR3 is TGCGCCAGCAGCTGGGACAGGGGGGATGAGCAGTTCTTC. Residues: CASSWDRGDEQFF.

V gene TRBV10-3 combines with J gene TRBJ2-7; the D is unclear. There are 12 residues in the CDR3. V was cut by 4 bases and J by 4 bases, with 8 bases left in between. CDR1 and CDR2 (germline): ENHRY, SYGVKD. The CDR3 here is CAISGRSYEQYF. CDR3 sequence (DNA): TGTGCCATCAGTGGCCGAAGTTACGAGCAGTACTTC.

This clonotype was found a few times. The gene calls are TRBV16 and TRBJ2-5; no clear D. This CDR3 is 12 amino acids long. V was cut by 1 base and J by 7 bases, with 7 bases left in between. Germline V gene lookup returns CDR1 KGHSY and CDR2 FQNENV. For the CDR3, the DNA is TGTGCCAGCAGCCAATTAACCGGGACCCAGTACTTC. Translation gives CASSQLTGTQYF.

V is TRBV7-6 and J is TRBJ1-6, with TRBD1 identical over 10 bases. CDR1 is SGHVS and CDR2 is FNYEAQ in the germline V gene. Unmatched junction bases numbered 3, after V lost 2 bases and J lost 8 bases. This CDR3 region has 15 residues. CDR3 sequence (DNA): TGTGCCAGCAGCTTACGGACAGGGGGGGATTCACCCCTCCACTTT. Residues: CASSLRTGGDSPLHF. Full variable domain (missing parts from reference TRBV7-6 and TRBJ1-6): GAGVSQSPRYKVTKRGQDVALRCDPISGHVSLYWYRQALGQGPEFLTYFNYEAQQDKSGLPNDRFSAERPEGSISTLTIQRTEQRDSAMYRCASSLRTGGDSPLHFGNGTRLTVT.